The 11 T cell receptor beta chains listed next were all sequenced from one sample in a study of T cells in Graves' hyperthyroidism and ophthalmopathy. Authors of the study amplified TCR beta CDR3 regions from RNA transcripts. The primer set for the first-round RT-PCR of the TCR CDR3 was HTBI. From the multiplex PCR reads, TCRdb called clonotypes with MiXCR, one entry per CDR3 protein. The sample carries roughly 740,000 distinct CDR3 sequences, around 15% recorded once. The material sequenced was blood. The receptors were gathered from a man between 18 and 35 years old with Graves' hyperthyroidism.

This clonotype was seen a few times. This rearrangement joins TRBV18 to TRBJ2-4; no clear D gene. In germline, CDR1 is KGHSH, CDR2 LQKENI. This CDR3 is 15 amino acids long. The ends were cut back, 0 bases at V and 5 bases at J, with 11 bases in the middle. CDR3 in amino acids: CASSPPEFTENIQYF. CDR3 coding DNA: TGTGCCAGCTCACCACCGGAGTTCACAGAAAACATTCAGTACTTC.

This clonotype has a count of ten or more. This chain connects TRBV6-2 or TRBV6-3 to TRBJ2-7; the match to TRBD2 covers 7 bases. This CDR3 has 14 residues. Germline V gene lookup returns CDR1 MNHEY and CDR2 SVGEGT. Trimming removed 2 bases from V and 3 bases from J; junction bases left unmatched: 4. In DNA form, the CDR3 reads TGTGCCAGCAGTTACCGGACTAGGAACTACGAGCAGTACTTC. Protein: CASSYRTRNYEQYF.

This clonotype was detected many times. This chain joins TRBV28 and TRBJ1-1; tentatively, D is TRBD1 (5 bases). This CDR3 contains 14 residues. V was cut by 2 bases and J by 5 bases, with 12 bases left in between. The germline V gene has CDR1 MDHEN and CDR2 SYDVKM. CDR3 sequence: CASSLRGPVTEAFF. The CDR3, as DNA: TGTGCCAGCAGTTTAAGGGGACCGGTGACTGAAGCTTTCTTT.

This clonotype was counted only a few times. The chain couples TRBV9 to TRBJ1-2; a weak D match, TRBD1 (5 bases). The CDR3 spans 13 residues. Germline V gene data show CDR1 as SGDLS and CDR2 as YYNGEE. The ends were cut back, 5 bases at V and 8 bases at J, with 16 bases in the middle. CDR3 DNA: TGTGCCAGCAGAGAAGGGGATTATGACGGCTACACCTTC. It is translated as CASREGDYDGYTF.

V usage is TRBV30 and J usage is TRBJ2-3; 7 bases match TRBD2. The CDR3 covers 15 residues. Germline-derived CDR1 and CDR2 are GTSNPN and SVGIG (reference sequence). Unmatched junction bases numbered 13, after V lost 4 bases and J lost 6 bases. The CDR3 sequence is CAWTGTGGRWDTQYF. As DNA, the CDR3 is TGTGCCTGGACAGGGACTGGCGGGAGATGGGATACGCAGTATTTT.

A few counts support this clonotype. The V call is TRBV24-1, the J call TRBJ1-2; D might be TRBD1 (5 bases). CDR3 length: 12 amino acids. Germline values: CDR1 KGHDR, CDR2 SFDVKD. Trimming removed 3 bases at V and 6 bases at J, with 7 bases between. This CDR3 reads CATSDRGDGYTF. DNA of the CDR3: TGTGCCACCAGTGATAGGGGCGATGGCTACACCTTC.

This clonotype appeared many times. This rearrangement joins TRBV30 to TRBJ2-3, with no clear D. Germline assignment: CDR1 GTSNPN and CDR2 SVGIG (reference sequence). Deletions cut 4 bases from V and 0 bases from J, with 5 bases between. This CDR3 comprises 12 residues. The CDR3 DNA follows: TGTGCCTGGACATTTAGCACAGATACGCAGTATTTT. Encoded protein: CAWTFSTDTQYF.

The genes are TRBV20-1 and TRBJ2-2, with D perhaps TRBD1 or TRBD2 (7 bases each). V dropped 3 bases and J dropped 6 bases, with 14 bases sitting between them. The CDR3 is 14 amino acids. Germline V lookup: CDR1 DFQATT, CDR2 SNEGSKA (reference sequence). DNA of the CDR3: TGCAGTGCTAGGAGGCAGGGGGGGCCCGGGGAGCTGTTTTTT. This translates into CSARRQGGPGELFF.

The chain carries TRBV6-1 and TRBJ2-3; a weak D match, TRBD2 (6 bases). CDR1 is MNHNS and CDR2 is SASEGT in the germline V gene. CDR3 length equals 14 residues. The V end was cut by 7 bases, the J end by 3 bases, with 14 bases between. CDR3: CASTSGRITDTQYF. CDR3 sequence (DNA): TGTGCCAGCACGTCGGGGAGGATAACAGATACGCAGTATTTT.

This clonotype was seen repeatedly, ten times or more. V is TRBV12-3 or TRBV12-4 and J is TRBJ2-7, with D perhaps TRBD2 (5 bases). Trimming stripped 2 bases from V and 1 base from J, with 9 bases between. The CDR3 runs to 14 residues. CDR3 amino acids: CASSLNRRSYEQYF. The DNA of the CDR3 is TGTGCCAGCAGTTTAAATCGGAGGTCCTACGAGCAGTACTTC.

This clonotype appeared many times. This sequence joins TRBV27 and TRBJ2-1; 7 bases align to TRBD2. After removal of 9 bases from V and 7 bases from J, the junction contained 12 bases not matched to a gene. Germline CDR1 and CDR2: MNHEY and SMNVEV (reference sequence). The CDR3 sequence is 14 residues long. The CDR3 bases are TGTGCCAGTTTAACCACCAACGGGGGGAATGAGCAGTTCTTC. Its translation: CASLTTNGGNEQFF.